These 31 T cell receptor beta chains originate from one sample sequenced in a study of blood T cell repertoires in COVID-19. Using immunoSEQ multiplex PCR, the repertoire was profiled, and TCRdb retains in-frame clones only, with some absent. The table lists roughly 50,000 clones, under 90% of them singletons. Sequencing was performed on peripheral blood. The receptors were gathered from a woman older than 75 with acute or convalescent COVID-19.

The chain is built from TRBV5-4 and TRBJ1-1; 9 positions match TRBD1. Looked up from germline, CDR1 is SGHNT and CDR2 is YYREEE (reference sequence). The CDR3 totals 14 residues. The J segment lost 4 bases and the V segment lost 2 bases, leaving 3 bases of the junction unmatched. The CDR3 sequence is CASSLSTGGTEAFF. DNA for the CDR3: TGTGCCAGCAGCTTATCGACAGGGGGCACTGAAGCTTTCTTT.

This chain's CDR3 is CATRQGIYGYTF. DNA of the CDR3: TGTGCCACCCGACAGGGGATCTATGGCTACACCTTC. The J gene is TRBJ1-2, the V gene TRBV19; TRBD1 agrees at 8 bases. CDR1 is LNHDA and CDR2 is SQIVND in the germline V gene (reference sequence). CDR3 length: 12 residues. V lost 10 bases, J lost 4 bases, and 5 bases stayed unmatched.

In its sample, this clone was seen a few times. This chain uses TRBV5-5 with TRBJ1-5; unclear D gene. Germline values: CDR1 SGHKS, CDR2 YYEKEE (reference sequence). The V gene lost 1 base and the J gene lost 7 bases, with 9 bases spanning the gap. The CDR3 extends over 13 amino acids. The CDR3 DNA sequence: TGTGCCAGCAGCTTGTGGCGGTCCCAGCCCCAGCATTTT. Its translation: CASSLWRSQPQHF.

The V and J genes are TRBV6-1 and TRBJ1-2; D gene uncertain. CDR3 length: 15 amino acids. Germline assignment: CDR1 MNHNS and CDR2 SASEGT. V lost 1 base to trimming and J lost 0 bases, with 9 bases between them. In DNA form, the CDR3 reads TGTGCCAGCAGTGAAGTATCGGGGTCTAACTATGGCTACACCTTC. Protein product: CASSEVSGSNYGYTF.

The chain combines TRBV6-6 with TRBJ1-5; no reliable D call. The V end lost 0 bases, the J end lost 3 bases, and 12 bases lay between the germline ends. The CDR3 is 16 amino acids. Germline CDR1 is MNHNY and CDR2 is SVGAGI (reference sequence). This chain's CDR3 is CASSYSSPRYNQPQHF. The CDR3 nucleotides are TGTGCCAGCAGTTACTCGAGCCCCCGGTACAATCAGCCCCAGCATTTT.

The rearrangement uses TRBV6-1 and TRBJ2-1, with 7 bases that match TRBD2. The CDR3 is 20 amino acids. With 2 bases clipped from V and 2 bases from J, the junction kept 18 bases outside the gene matches. Looked up from germline, CDR1 is MNHNS and CDR2 is SASEGT. The CDR3 DNA reads TGTGCCAGCAGTGAAACTAGCGCAGTGGTTCCCGGGGGGACCTACAATGAGCAGTTCTTC. It encodes CASSETSAVVPGGTYNEQFF.

This clone appeared once. The chain is built from TRBV3-1 (or the pseudogene TRBV3-2) and TRBJ2-5; 8 positions agree with TRBD2. V lost 3 bases, J lost 4 bases, and 4 bases stayed unmatched. This CDR3 has 14 residues. Germline V gives CDR1 LGHDT, CDR2 YNNKEL (reference sequence). This CDR3 is CASSQARGGETQYF. The DNA for the CDR3 is TGTGCCAGCAGCCAGGCTCGGGGGGGAGAGACCCAGTACTTC.

The chain combines TRBV9 with TRBJ1-5, with D hard to call. The germline gives CDR1 SGDLS, CDR2 YYNGEE. V dropped 3 bases and J dropped 2 bases, with 24 bases sitting between them. This CDR3 is 19 amino acids long. The CDR3 nucleotides read TGTGCCAGCAGCGCCACGCCAAGTCTTGGGAGTGTCGGCAATCAGCCCCAGCATTTT. Amino acid sequence: CASSATPSLGSVGNQPQHF. The full variable domain, with the rest looked up from reference TRBV9 and TRBJ1-5, is DSGVTQTPKHLITATGQRVTLRCSPRSGDLSVYWYQQSLDQGLQFLIQYYNGEERAKGNILERFSAQQFPDLHSELNLSSLELGDSALYFCASSATPSLGSVGNQPQHFGDGTRLSIL.

The chain uses TRBV10-3 and TRBJ2-1; D might be TRBD1 (6 bases). Germline V gene data show CDR1 as ENHRY and CDR2 as SYGVKD. The V end lost 2 bases, the J end lost 3 bases, and 14 bases lay between the germline ends. The CDR3 loop spans 16 amino acids. This CDR3 is CAISETLRGSYNEQFF. CDR3 in DNA: TGTGCCATCAGTGAGACCCTGAGGGGGAGCTACAATGAGCAGTTCTTC.

This chain links TRBV6-4 with TRBJ2-7; possible D gene TRBD1, 5 bases. This CDR3 is 13 amino acids long. The V gene lost 8 bases and the J gene lost 6 bases, with 17 bases spanning the gap. Germline V CDR1 and CDR2: MRHNA, SNTAGT. CDR3 sequence: CASSSTGFGEQYF. The CDR3 DNA sequence: TGTGCCAGCTCGAGTACAGGCTTTGGCGAGCAGTACTTC.

The chain recombines TRBV24-1 with TRBJ2-5; no firm D call. The germline V gene encodes CDR1 KGHDR and CDR2 SFDVKD. The length of the CDR3 is 16 residues. Trimming took 0 bases from V and 0 from J, leaving 10 bases between them. The CDR3 protein is CATSDLGGPDQETQYF. The CDR3 DNA reads TGTGCCACCAGTGATTTGGGCGGCCCCGACCAAGAGACCCAGTACTTC.

This clone was recorded once. CDR3 coding DNA: TGTGCCAGCAGCCAGGACAGCTGGGGCTACACCTTC. Its translation: CASSQDSWGYTF. The rearrangement uses TRBV12-3 or TRBV12-4 and TRBJ1-2; tentatively, D is TRBD1 (6 bases). The CDR3 extends over 12 amino acids. V lost 6 bases and J lost 8, with 13 bases in between.

The V and J genes are TRBV27 and TRBJ1-6, with 8 positions matching TRBD1. The CDR3 spans 15 residues. V lost 6 bases to trimming and J lost 9 bases; unmatched junction nucleotides: 10. From germline, CDR1 is MNHEY and CDR2 SMNVEV (reference sequence). This CDR3 reads CASRLGQVRGSPLHF. Written as DNA, the CDR3 is TGTGCCAGCAGACTGGGACAGGTCAGGGGTTCACCCCTCCACTTT.

The V call is TRBV6-5, the J call TRBJ1-5, with D uncertain. Germline CDR1 MNHEY, CDR2 SVGAGI. The CDR3 runs to 16 residues. V shed 0 bases and J shed 3 bases, with 12 bases lying between them. CDR3 sequence (DNA): TGTGCCAGCAGTTACTCCGCCCTCGGAGTCAATCAGCCCCAGCATTTT. It yields the protein CASSYSALGVNQPQHF.

This clone showed up just once. J is TRBJ1-1 and V is TRBV15; no clear D. Germline-derived CDR1 and CDR2 are LNHNV and YYDKDF (reference sequence). Trimming left V 0 bases short and J 1 base short, with 9 bases between. The CDR3 is made up of 15 amino acids. CDR3 nucleotide sequence: TGTGCCACCAGCAGAGATCGAGCTCCGAACACTGAAGCTTTCTTT. This encodes CATSRDRAPNTEAFF.

The chain couples TRBV6-1 to TRBJ1-2; D is undetermined. The germline gives CDR1 MNHNS, CDR2 SASEGT. The length of the CDR3 is 12 residues. The V and J ends lost 2 bases and 4 bases respectively, with 5 bases between them. CDR3 in amino acids: CASSEISYGYTF. Here the CDR3 DNA reads TGTGCCAGCAGTGAAATTAGCTATGGCTACACCTTC.

CDR3 sequence: CASSSAGPGGNSPLHF. CDR3 nucleotide sequence: TGTGCCAGCAGCTCGGCTGGGCCCGGGGGGAATTCACCCCTCCACTTT. The chain links TRBV5-6 to TRBJ1-6, with a tentative D call TRBD1 (5 bases). The V gene's germline CDR1 is SGHDT and CDR2 YYEEEE. This CDR3 region has 16 residues. Trimming removed 3 bases from V and 7 bases from J, with 17 bases in between.

The chain joins TRBV6-5 to TRBJ1-5, with 7 bases lining up with TRBD1. The junction had 1 base not matched to a gene; V was cut back by 6 bases and J by 5 bases. CDR1 and CDR2 from the germline V gene are MNHEY and SVGAGI. The CDR3 loop spans 12 amino acids. This chain's CDR3 is CASRTGDQPQHF. The CDR3 DNA is TGTGCCAGCAGAACAGGGGATCAGCCCCAGCATTTT.

This rearrangement joins TRBV7-2 to TRBJ2-7; D is undetermined. The length of the CDR3 is 13 residues. Germline CDR1 SGHTA, CDR2 FQGNSA. The V end lost 6 bases, the J end lost 8 bases, and 17 bases lay between the germline ends. This chain's CDR3 is CASSRTELRKQYF. Here the CDR3 DNA reads TGTGCCAGCAGTCGTACTGAACTGAGAAAGCAGTACTTC. The variable domain in full, completed from reference TRBV7-2 and TRBJ2-7, reads GAGVSQSPSNKVTEKGKDVELRCDPISGHTALYWYRQSLGQGLEFLIYFQGNSAPDKSGLPSDRFSAERTGGSVSTLTIQRTQQEDSAVYLCASSRTELRKQYFGPGTRLTVT.

The gene calls are TRBV11-3 and TRBJ2-7; TRBD2 is a possible D gene (7 bases). Deletions cut 1 base from V and 0 bases from J, with 10 bases between. Looked up from germline, CDR1 is SGHNT and CDR2 is YENEEA. The CDR3 runs 15 residues. CDR3 sequence: CASSLVGGPSYEQYF. The DNA of the CDR3 is TGTGCCAGCAGCTTAGTCGGGGGGCCCTCCTACGAGCAGTACTTC.

The chain has TRBV7-2 and TRBJ1-2; unclear D gene. The V gene lost 2 bases and the J gene lost 3 bases, with 13 bases spanning the gap. This CDR3 has 15 amino acids. Germline V gives CDR1 SGHTA, CDR2 FQGNSA. CDR3 sequence: CASSLYRGSDYGYTF. The CDR3 DNA sequence: TGTGCCAGCAGCTTATATCGGGGAAGTGACTATGGCTACACCTTC.

The V call is TRBV14, the J call TRBJ2-7, with D unresolved. This CDR3 is 16 amino acids long. CDR1 and CDR2 from the germline V gene are SGHDN and FVKESK. Trimming cost V 3 bases and J 1 base, with 16 bases left between them. DNA of the CDR3: TGTGCCAGCAGCCACCTAAGACAAACACGGTCCTACGAGCAGTACTTC. Protein: CASSHLRQTRSYEQYF.

The chain has TRBV18 and TRBJ1-1, with 8 bases lining up with TRBD1. Germline CDR1 and CDR2: KGHSH and LQKENI. CDR3 length: 15 residues. J lost 4 bases, V lost 3 bases, and 7 bases had no gene match. The CDR3 DNA is TGTGCCAGCTCACCGAGGACAGGGCTGGGCACTGAAGCTTTCTTT. Amino acid sequence: CASSPRTGLGTEAFF.

The rearrangement uses TRBV5-1 and TRBJ2-6, with unresolved D. CDR3 length equals 14 residues. V dropped 4 bases and J dropped 4 bases, with 9 bases sitting between them. CDR1 and CDR2 from the germline V gene are SGHRS and YFSETQ. The CDR3: CASSARPGANVLTF. The CDR3 coding sequence is TGCGCCAGCAGCGCGAGGCCCGGGGCCAACGTCCTGACTTTC.

The J gene is TRBJ2-7, the V gene TRBV7-8; D uncertain. Germline values: CDR1 SGHVS, CDR2 FQNEAQ. The CDR3 extends over 15 amino acids. The ends were cut back, 0 bases at V and 0 bases at J, with 9 bases in the middle. The CDR3 is CASSLAEDPSYEQYF. The CDR3 DNA reads TGTGCCAGCAGCTTAGCCGAGGATCCCTCCTACGAGCAGTACTTC.

This clone was counted a single time. The chain couples TRBV2 to TRBJ1-1, with D maybe TRBD1 (5 bases). The germline gives CDR1 SNHLY, CDR2 FYNNEI. The CDR3 consists of 14 residues. V lost 8 bases, J lost 5 bases, and 18 bases lay in between. In nucleotides, the CDR3 is TGTGCCAGCCATGACTTTACCAGGGTTACTGAAGCTTTCTTT. It yields the protein CASHDFTRVTEAFF.

V usage is TRBV4-2 and J usage is TRBJ1-1; D not certain. The CDR3 is made up of 13 amino acids. The germline V gene has CDR1 LGHNA and CDR2 YNFKEQ. The V end was cut by 8 bases, the J end by 0 bases, with 10 bases between. CDR3 nucleotide sequence: TGTGCCAGCCGTTACACAATGAACACTGAAGCTTTCTTT. Translating it yields CASRYTMNTEAFF.

The chain joins TRBV2 to TRBJ2-3; D uncertain. Germline V CDR1 and CDR2: SNHLY, FYNNEI. CDR3 length: 18 residues. The V end lost 4 bases, the J end lost 1 base, and 21 bases lay between the germline ends. The CDR3 sequence: CASSGFTGSLAGTDTQYF. The CDR3 DNA sequence: TGTGCCAGCAGTGGATTTACGGGTTCCCTGGCTGGCACAGATACGCAGTATTTT.

This CDR3 is CSVRTLDLGYTF. Here the CDR3 DNA reads TGCAGCGTCCGGACCTTGGACTTGGGCTACACCTTC. The chain recombines TRBV29-1 with TRBJ1-2; D gene unclear. Trimming pared 6 bases from V and 8 bases from J, leaving 16 bases between. The CDR3 loop spans 12 amino acids. Germline assignment: CDR1 SQVTM and CDR2 ANQGSEA.

CDR3: CASSLRDTYTDTQYF. The CDR3, as DNA: TGTGCCAGCAGCCTCCGGGACACATACACAGATACGCAGTATTTT. The genes are TRBV5-6 and TRBJ2-3; perhaps TRBD1 as D (6 bases). V lost 4 bases to trimming and J lost 2 bases, with 14 bases between them. This CDR3 spans 15 amino acids. Germline values: CDR1 SGHDT, CDR2 YYEEEE.

The gene calls are TRBV5-1 and TRBJ1-1; D gene ambiguous. V lost 7 bases and J lost 0, with 13 bases in between. Germline CDR1 and CDR2: SGHRS and YFSETQ. There are 14 residues in the CDR3. The DNA of the CDR3 is TGCGCCAGCGCCCCGGGAACGGTGAACACTGAAGCTTTCTTT. Residues: CASAPGTVNTEAFF.